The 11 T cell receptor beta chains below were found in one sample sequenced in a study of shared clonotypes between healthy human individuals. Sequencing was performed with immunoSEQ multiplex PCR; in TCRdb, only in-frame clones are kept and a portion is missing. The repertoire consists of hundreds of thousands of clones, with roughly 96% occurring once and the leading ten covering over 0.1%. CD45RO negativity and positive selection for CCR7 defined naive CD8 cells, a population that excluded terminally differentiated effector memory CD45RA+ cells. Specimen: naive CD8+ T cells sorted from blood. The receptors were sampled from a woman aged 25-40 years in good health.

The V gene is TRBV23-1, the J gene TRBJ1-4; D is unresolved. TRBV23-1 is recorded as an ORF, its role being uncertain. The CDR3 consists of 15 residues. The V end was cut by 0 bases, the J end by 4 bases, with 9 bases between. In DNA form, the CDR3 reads TGCGCCAGCAGTCAATCGGGGAAGCTTAATGAAAAACTGTTTTTT. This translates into CASSQSGKLNEKLFF.

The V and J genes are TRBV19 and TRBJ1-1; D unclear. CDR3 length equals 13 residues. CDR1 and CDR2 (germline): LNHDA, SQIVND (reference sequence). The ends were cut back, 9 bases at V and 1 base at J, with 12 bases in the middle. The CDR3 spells CASMRRGNTEAFF. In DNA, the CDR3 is TGTGCCAGCATGAGGCGGGGGAACACTGAAGCTTTCTTT.

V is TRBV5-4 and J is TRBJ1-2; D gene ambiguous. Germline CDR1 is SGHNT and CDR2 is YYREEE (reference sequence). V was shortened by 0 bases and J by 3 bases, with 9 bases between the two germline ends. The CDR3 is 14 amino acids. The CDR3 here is CASSLGSGYYGYTF. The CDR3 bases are TGTGCCAGCAGCTTGGGATCGGGATACTATGGCTACACCTTC.

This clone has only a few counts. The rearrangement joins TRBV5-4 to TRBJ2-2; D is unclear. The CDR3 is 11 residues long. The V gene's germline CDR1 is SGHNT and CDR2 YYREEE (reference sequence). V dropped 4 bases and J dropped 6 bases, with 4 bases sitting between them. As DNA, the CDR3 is TGTGCCAGCAGCAAGGCCGGGGAGCTGTTTTTT. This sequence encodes CASSKAGELFF.

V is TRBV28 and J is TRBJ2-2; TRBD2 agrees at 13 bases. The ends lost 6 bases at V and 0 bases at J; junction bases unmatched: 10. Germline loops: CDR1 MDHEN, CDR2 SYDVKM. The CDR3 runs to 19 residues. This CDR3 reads CASSTGLAGPYPNTGELFF. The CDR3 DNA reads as TGTGCCAGCAGCACGGGACTAGCGGGACCTTACCCGAACACCGGGGAGCTGTTTTTT.

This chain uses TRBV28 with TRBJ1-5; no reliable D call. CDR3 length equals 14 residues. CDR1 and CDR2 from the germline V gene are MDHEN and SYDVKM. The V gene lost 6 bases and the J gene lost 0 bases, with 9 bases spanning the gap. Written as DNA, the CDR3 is TGTGCCAGCAGCCCCACCTATAGCAATCAGCCCCAGCATTTT. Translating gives CASSPTYSNQPQHF. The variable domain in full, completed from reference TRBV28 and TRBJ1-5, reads DVKVTQSSRYLVKRTGEKVFLECVQDMDHENMFWYRQDPGLGLRLIYFSYDVKMKEKGDIPEGYSVSREKKERFSLILESASTNQTSMYLCASSPTYSNQPQHFGDGTRLSIL.

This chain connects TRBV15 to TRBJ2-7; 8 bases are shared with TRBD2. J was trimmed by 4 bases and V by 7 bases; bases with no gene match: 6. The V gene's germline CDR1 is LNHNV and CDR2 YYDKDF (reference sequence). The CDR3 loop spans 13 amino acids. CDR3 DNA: TGTGCCACCACGGAGCGGGAGAGTTACGAGCAGTACTTC. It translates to CATTERESYEQYF.

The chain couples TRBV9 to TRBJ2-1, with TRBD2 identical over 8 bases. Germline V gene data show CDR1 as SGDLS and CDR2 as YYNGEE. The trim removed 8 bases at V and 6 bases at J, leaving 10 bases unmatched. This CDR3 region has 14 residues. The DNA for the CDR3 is TGTGCCAGTGGACGGGAGGGTATTCTCAATGAGCAGTTCTTC. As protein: CASGREGILNEQFF. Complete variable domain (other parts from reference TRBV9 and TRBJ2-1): DSGVTQTPKHLITATGQRVTLRCSPRSGDLSVYWYQQSLDQGLQFLIQYYNGEERAKGNILERFSAQQFPDLHSELNLSSLELGDSALYFCASGREGILNEQFFGPGTRLTVL.

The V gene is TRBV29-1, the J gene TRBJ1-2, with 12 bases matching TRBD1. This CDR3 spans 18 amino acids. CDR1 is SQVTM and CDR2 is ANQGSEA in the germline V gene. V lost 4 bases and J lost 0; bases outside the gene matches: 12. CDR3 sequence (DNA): TGCAGCGTTGTCTTTACCGGGACAGGGGGCGCGGCTAACTATGGCTACACCTTC. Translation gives CSVVFTGTGGAANYGYTF.

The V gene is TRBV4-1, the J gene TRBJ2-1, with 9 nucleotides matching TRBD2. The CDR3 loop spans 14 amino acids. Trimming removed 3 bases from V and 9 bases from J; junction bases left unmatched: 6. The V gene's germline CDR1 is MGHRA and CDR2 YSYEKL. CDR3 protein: CASSHSGSLGEQFF. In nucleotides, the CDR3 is TGCGCCAGCAGCCATAGCGGGAGTTTGGGTGAGCAGTTCTTC.

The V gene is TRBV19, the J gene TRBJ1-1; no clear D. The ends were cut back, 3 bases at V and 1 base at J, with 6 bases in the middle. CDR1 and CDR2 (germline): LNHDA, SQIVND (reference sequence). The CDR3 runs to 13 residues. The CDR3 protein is CASSMSENTEAFF. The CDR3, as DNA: TGTGCCAGTAGTATGTCAGAGAACACTGAAGCTTTCTTT.